The present T cell receptor beta chain was sequenced within a study of cytomegalovirus exposure and HLA in healthy donors. A remark on this clone: Its specificity is not known.

The data were produced by immunoSEQ multiplex PCR, yet TCRdb's version contains in-frame clones alone and is incomplete. The profile shows roughly 120,000 clones, approximately 90% of them singletons. V was cut by 5 bases and J by 1 base, with 9 bases left in between. The CDR3 spans 13 residues. Germline assignment: CDR1 SGHNT and CDR2 YYREEE (reference sequence). Whole-study results and caveats: Cytomegalovirus status was reportedly diagnosed by the classifier with high specificity and sensitivity. The study labeled 150 to 200 TCR beta chains cytomegalovirus-associated.

V usage is TRBV5-4 and J usage is TRBJ1-1; weak D call: TRBD1 (5 bases). The TCR comes from a woman in her 30s in good health and CMV-seropositive. The sequencing input was PBMCs. CDR3 in amino acids: CASRPRENTEAFF. CDR3 bases: TGTGCCAGCAGACCCAGGGAGAACACTGAAGCTTTCTTT.